These T cell receptor beta chains were read from a single sample in a study of molecular identifiers for immune sequencing clone quantification. TCRdb analysed the PCR reads with MiXCR anew, one entry per CDR3 protein. This sample has around 470,000 distinct CDR3 sequences; around 25% occur once, and the top ten carry around 0.79%. Sequenced input: naive CD8+ T cells from blood, with Jurkat cell RNA spiked in. These receptors all come from a human donor in good health. Some libraries in this study had Jurkat cell RNA spiked in. Each CDR3 is given with its conserved first and last residue. D genes are given only for firm matches. The listing skips clone size in some rows; elsewhere it reads once, few, many or a size class.

j_gene	d_gene	abundance	v_gene	CDR3aa	CDR3nt
TRBJ2-5	TRBD2	many	TRBV7-6	CASSPYQAGIQETQYF	TGTGCCAGCAGCCCATATCAAGCGGGGATCCAAGAGACCCAGTACTTC
TRBJ2-7	NA	many	TRBV10-1	CASMEERTCEQYF	TGCGCCAGCATGGAGGAGCGTACGTGCGAGCAGTACTTC
TRBJ2-2	TRBD1	few	TRBV29-1	CSVPTPGGSSGELFF	TGCAGCGTACCAACACCAGGGGGCTCGTCCGGGGAGCTGTTTTTT
TRBJ1-4	NA	many	TRBV4-1	CASSQPPETGEEKLFF	TGCGCCAGCAGCCAACCACCTGAGACAGGCGAGGAAAAACTGTTTTTT
TRBJ2-5	NA	NA	TRBV19	CASSMYRDGETQYF	TGTGCCAGTAGTATGTACAGGGACGGTGAGACCCAGTACTTC
TRBJ1-5	NA	many	TRBV28	CASSRLGAGKQPQHF	TGTGCCAGCAGCCGCTTGGGGGCCGGGAAGCAGCCCCAGCATTTT
TRBJ2-7	NA	NA	TRBV4-2	CVSSPDLYEQYF	TGTGTCAGCAGCCCAGACTTGTACGAGCAGTACTTC
TRBJ1-4	NA	NA	TRBV19	CASTEGSATNEKLLF	TGTGCCAGTACTGAGGGGTCTGCAACTAATGAAAAACTGTTATTT
TRBJ2-3	NA	many	TRBV9	CASSGHLTDTQYF	TGTGCCAGCAGCGGCCACTTAACAGATACGCAGTATTTT
TRBJ2-2	NA	many	TRBV25-1	CASSESPVGTGELFF	TGTGCCAGCAGTGAATCCCCGGTGGGAACCGGGGAGCTGTTTTTT
TRBJ2-1	NA	NA	TRBV29-1	CSGGLDNEQFF	TGCAGCGGCGGTCTAGACAATGAGCAGTTCTTC
TRBJ2-7	NA	few	TRBV28	CASSFVSEQYF	TGTGCCAGCAGTTTTGTAAGCGAGCAGTACTTC
TRBJ2-3	TRBD2	NA	TRBV7-9	CASSPRLAGALGATPYF	TGTGCCAGCAGCCCCCGTCTAGCGGGAGCGCTTGGAGCTACGCCGTATTTT
TRBJ2-7	NA	NA	TRBV5-5	CASSLGQLSYEQYF	TGTGCCAGCAGCTTGGGACAGCTCTCCTACGAGCAGTACTTC
TRBJ2-7	TRBD2	few	TRBV19	CASRPGTRSSYEQYF	TGTGCCAGTAGGCCCGGGACTAGATCCTCCTACGAGCAGTACTTC
TRBJ1-4	NA	NA	TRBV7-9	CASSLSRGQVEKLFF	TGTGCCAGCAGCTTAAGCCGGGGACAAGTTGAAAAACTGTTTTTT
TRBJ1-2	NA	NA	TRBV28	CASSIQRLAEGYTF	TGTGCCAGCAGTATTCAGCGGCTAGCAGAAGGCTACACCTTC